This T cell receptor beta chain was found in a study of PD-1 blockade in classical Hodgkin lymphoma. The repertoire was sequenced with immunoSEQ multiplex PCR; TCRdb's copy has only in-frame clones and lacks some. The profile shows about 27,000 clones, around four fifths of them singletons. After autologous stem cell transplantation all patients relapsed, and prior brentuximab vedotin exposure differed between cohorts. Regarding the study as a whole: Healthy donors were reported to have higher baseline TCR diversity than newly diagnosed patients. Partial responders and progressors had significantly lower baseline TCR diversity.

Germline CDR1 is MNHNY and CDR2 is SVGAGI (reference sequence). The CDR3 spans 13 residues. V was shortened by 5 bases and J by 2 bases, with 9 bases between the two germline ends. This clone has just a few counts. Its antigen is unknown. The sequenced sample was peripheral blood mononuclear cells (PBMCs), obtained before the second cycle of nivolumab. This sequence originates from a human donor with classical Hodgkin lymphoma. The chain carries TRBV6-6 and TRBJ1-1; D gene uncertain. CDR3 residues: CASSVDLNTEAFF. Written as DNA, the CDR3 is TGTGCCAGCAGTGTGGACCTAAACACTGAAGCTTTCTTT.